The 11 T cell receptor beta chains in this list originate from one sample, sequenced in a study of T cell repertoires in cytomegalovirus infection. The antigens for these receptors are not known. TCRdb analysed the reads with MiXCR anew, one entry per CDR3 protein. The sample lists fewer than 950,000 distinct CDR3 sequences, 32% seen once, with 9.5% to 15% in the top ten. This specimen consisted of cultured CD8+ T cells from PBMCs, obtained from culture after CMV antigen stimulation. All receptors come from a human donor in good health (CMV status not recorded). Some clones in this sample may be carry-over from other donors' samples.

In the case of this clonotype: A single base separates this from a much larger clone, so it may be a read error. V is TRBV12-3 or TRBV12-4 and J is TRBJ1-2; no firm D call. This CDR3 spans 16 amino acids. V was shortened by 2 bases and J by 0 bases, with 13 bases between the two germline ends. The CDR3 spells CASSLSREPTNYGYTF. The CDR3 nucleotides are TGTGCCAGCAGTTTAAGCCGGGAACCAACTAACTATGGCTACACCTTC.

The genes are TRBV29-1 and TRBJ2-4; D is ambiguous. CDR3 length: 12 amino acids. V gave up 3 bases and J gave up 4 bases, with 7 bases separating them. The germline V gene has CDR1 SQVTM and CDR2 ANQGSEA. This CDR3 is CSVEGGKNIQYF. CDR3 DNA: TGCAGCGTTGAGGGTGGGAAAAACATTCAGTACTTC.

This clonotype appeared a single time. The CDR3 spells CASSLRRQGAYNEQFF. CDR3 coding DNA: TGTGCCAGCAGTTTGCGGAGACAGGGGGCCTACAATGAGCAGTTCTTC. The chain couples TRBV28 to TRBJ2-1, with TRBD1 identical over 9 bases. CDR1 MDHEN and CDR2 SYDVKM come from the germline V gene. The CDR3 is made up of 16 amino acids. V lost 3 bases, J lost 2 bases, and 5 bases stayed unmatched.

This clonotype appeared a few times. This chain uses TRBV7-9 with TRBJ2-2; either TRBD1 or TRBD2 may fit D (5 bases each). CDR3 length equals 14 residues. V was shortened by 1 base and J by 6 bases, with 9 bases between the two germline ends. Germline V gene lookup returns CDR1 SEHNR and CDR2 FQNEAQ (reference sequence). The CDR3 region is CASSLVGTAGELFF. The CDR3 DNA is TGTGCCAGCAGCTTAGTGGGGACGGCCGGGGAGCTGTTTTTT.

CDR3 loop: CASSLAPGSPYNEQFF. CDR3 sequence (DNA): TGTGCCAGCAGCTTAGCCCCAGGAAGCCCCTACAATGAGCAGTTCTTC. The chain combines TRBV7-6 with TRBJ2-1, with unresolved D. Trimming took 0 bases from V and 2 from J, leaving 11 bases between them. From germline, CDR1 is SGHVS and CDR2 FNYEAQ. The CDR3 totals 16 residues.

Remarks on this clonotype: Given a much more abundant clone one base away, this may be a read error. V usage is TRBV4-3 and J usage is TRBJ1-5, with D maybe TRBD1 (6 bases). V lost 1 base and J lost 0, with 10 bases in between. This CDR3 has 16 residues. Germline assignment: CDR1 LGHNA and CDR2 YSLEER. The CDR3 nucleotides are TGCGCCAGCAGCCAAGGGGACATGTATAGCAATCAGCCCCAGCATTTT. It yields the protein CASSQGDMYSNQPQHF.

V is TRBV10-3 and J is TRBJ2-3; possible D gene TRBD2, 5 bases. Per germline, CDR1 ENHRY and CDR2 SYGVKD. V was shortened by 6 bases and J by 4 bases, with 17 bases between the two germline ends. The CDR3 extends over 15 amino acids. CDR3 sequence: CAISRGRGAPDTQYF. DNA for the CDR3: TGTGCCATCAGCCGAGGGCGCGGTGCCCCAGATACGCAGTATTTT.

This clonotype turned up a few times. The chain recombines TRBV20-1 with TRBJ1-5; possibly TRBD1 for D (5 bases). The CDR3 extends over 15 amino acids. From germline, CDR1 is DFQATT and CDR2 SNEGSKA (reference sequence). V was clipped by 1 base and J by 0 bases, with 10 bases between them. CDR3 region: CSARVGVYSNQPQHF. As DNA, the CDR3 is TGCAGTGCTAGAGTAGGGGTGTATAGCAATCAGCCCCAGCATTTT.

This clonotype has more than one count but fewer than ten. This chain connects TRBV6-6 to TRBJ1-2; a possible D gene is TRBD1 (5 bases). V lost 6 bases to trimming and J lost 2 bases, with 13 bases between them. The germline V gene has CDR1 MNHNY and CDR2 SVGAGI (reference sequence). This CDR3 has 14 amino acids. CDR3 sequence reads: CASSGLRDNYGYTF. DNA of the CDR3: TGTGCCAGCAGCGGTCTCCGGGACAACTATGGCTACACCTTC.

The chain combines TRBV4-3 with TRBJ1-6, with D perhaps TRBD1 (5 bases). This CDR3 is built from 16 residues. Trimming took off 0 bases at V and 6 bases at J, with 12 bases between the two ends. Germline V lookup: CDR1 LGHNA, CDR2 YSLEER. The CDR3 loop reads CASSQDHPGANSPLHF. The CDR3 coding sequence is TGCGCCAGCAGCCAAGATCACCCCGGGGCTAATTCACCCCTCCACTTT.

The gene calls are TRBV12-3 or TRBV12-4 and TRBJ1-1; D ambiguous. V was shortened by 10 bases and J by 0 bases, with 12 bases between the two germline ends. The CDR3 extends over 13 amino acids. The CDR3 sequence: CATSLILNTEAFF. CDR3 DNA sequence: TGTGCCACGTCGCTGATATTGAACACTGAAGCTTTCTTT.